Listed below are T cell receptor beta chains from one sample, sequenced in a study of blood T cell repertoires in COVID-19. Sequenced by immunoSEQ multiplex PCR; TCRdb stores in-frame clones only, minus some. This table has under 200,000 clones, about 86% appearing once. The source material was peripheral blood. These receptors all stem from a man aged 25 to 45 with active or convalescent COVID-19. The CDR3 runs from the conserved cysteine through the conserved F or W. A D gene is named only where the DNA matches it firmly. Size tells how often a clone was seen (once, few, many) or the class of an expanded clone, and some rows leave it out.

TRBV30	TRBJ1-6	.	TRBD1	TGTGCCTGGAGTGTTGGGACAGGTCTTAATTCACCCCTCCACTTT	CAWSVGTGLNSPLHF
TRBV13	TRBJ2-7	.	TRBD1	TGTGCCAGCAGCTTAGACCGGACAGGGGGCGACCAGGGGGAGCAGTACTTC	CASSLDRTGGDQGEQYF
TRBV15	TRBJ1-2	.	.	TGTGCCACCAGCAAATTTCCGACCCTAGCCACCTTC	CATSKFPTLATF
TRBV10-3	TRBJ2-7	.	TRBD1	TGTGCCATCACTGAGACAGGGGGCCGCGGGAGTGGGTACGAGCAGTACTTC	CAITETGGRGSGYEQYF
TRBV4-1	TRBJ1-1	.	.	TGCGCCAGCGTAACCGGGGGAAGCACTGAAGCTTTCTTT	CASVTGGSTEAFF
TRBV6-1	TRBJ1-6	.	.	TGTGCCAGCAGTGACCTTGACAGGCCGAGCTCCTATAATTCACCCCTCCACTTT	CASSDLDRPSSYNSPLHF
TRBV19	TRBJ1-3	.	.	TGTGCCTCCTCTCCGGGAGGAAACACCATATATTTT	CASSPGGNTIYF
TRBV19	TRBJ1-2	.	.	TGTGCCAGTACGGCCGGAGGGTCGTACTATGGCTACACCTTC	CASTAGGSYYGYTF
TRBV3-1/TRBV3-2	TRBJ2-5	once	.	TGTGCCAGCAGCCAAGGTATTAGCGGAGCTGTGACCCAGTACTTC	CASSQGISGAVTQYF
TRBV12-3/TRBV12-4	TRBJ1-4	.	.	TGTGCCAGCAGTCTAGGAGAGGTCGGACTCCGTTTT	CASSLGEVGLRF